The 20 T cell receptor beta chains given below trace back to one sample, sequenced in a study of T cell responses to AZD1222 COVID-19 vaccine. Assay: immunoSEQ multiplex PCR; the TCRdb copy retains only in-frame clones and omits some. This sample has roughly 71,000 clones; about 85% occur once, and the top ten carry roughly 21%. This specimen consisted of peripheral blood, obtained on day 0 of AZD1222 vaccination. The receptors here all came from an adult in good health.

The rearrangement links TRBV6-5 to TRBJ1-5; D perhaps matches TRBD1 (6 bases). Germline V gene lookup returns CDR1 MNHEY and CDR2 SVGAGI. V lost 7 bases and J lost 5, with 18 bases in between. The CDR3 spans 15 residues. CDR3 DNA sequence: TGTGCCAGCACCGACGACAGGACGACCTATCAGCCCCAGCATTTT. Its translation is CASTDDRTTYQPQHF.

J is TRBJ2-1 and V is TRBV4-1; D is possibly TRBD2 (6 bases). Germline V gene lookup returns CDR1 MGHRA and CDR2 YSYEKL. Trimming cost V 3 bases and J 7 bases, with 13 bases left between them. The CDR3 is made up of 14 amino acids. In DNA, the CDR3 is TGCGCCAGCAGCCAGGCCCCGGGGGTAAATGAGCAGTTCTTC. Encoded protein: CASSQAPGVNEQFF.

The V and J genes are TRBV19 and TRBJ2-2, with 9 bases identical to TRBD1. Germline V lookup: CDR1 LNHDA, CDR2 SQIVND (reference sequence). J was trimmed by 6 bases and V by 7 bases; bases with no gene match: 9. The CDR3 has 15 amino acids. For the CDR3, the DNA is TGTGCCAGTACCCTACAGGGGGCTCTTGCCGGGGAGCTGTTTTTT. Its translation is CASTLQGALAGELFF.

The genes are TRBV24-1 and TRBJ1-6; perhaps TRBD1 as D (6 bases). Trimming shortened V by 1 base and J by 7 bases, and 10 bases separated the two germline ends. The CDR3 length is 15 residues. Germline loops: CDR1 KGHDR, CDR2 SFDVKD. The CDR3 DNA sequence: TGTGCCACCAGTGATTTAGGCAGGGGCAATTCACCCCTCCACTTT. This translates into CATSDLGRGNSPLHF.

This rearrangement joins TRBV7-6 to TRBJ1-5, with 7 bases fitting TRBD1. V was pared by 5 bases and J by 2 bases, with 3 bases of the junction left unmatched. The CDR3 extends over 14 amino acids. CDR1 is SGHVS, CDR2 FNYEAQ, per germline. The CDR3 nucleotides are TGTGCCAGCAGCACTGGGACAGGCAATCAGCCCCAGCATTTT. This codes for CASSTGTGNQPQHF.

V usage is TRBV4-1 and J usage is TRBJ2-6; D assignment may be TRBD1 or TRBD2 (5 bases each). This CDR3 contains 15 residues. Deletions cut 1 base from V and 2 bases from J, with 6 bases between. Germline lookup yields CDR1 MGHRA and CDR2 YSYEKL. The CDR3: CASSQGGPGANVLTF. CDR3 DNA: TGCGCCAGCAGCCAAGGGGGACCTGGGGCCAACGTCCTGACTTTC.

This chain connects TRBV12-3 or TRBV12-4 to TRBJ1-2; D unresolved. The V end lost 1 base, the J end lost 8 bases, and 11 bases lay between the germline ends. The CDR3 is 13 residues long. CDR3: CASSLDSGRGYTF. The CDR3 DNA reads TGTGCCAGCAGTTTAGATTCAGGTCGGGGCTACACCTTC.

This clone was counted a few times. The chain is built from TRBV5-1 and TRBJ2-7, with 9 positions matching TRBD2. CDR1 is SGHRS and CDR2 is YFSETQ in the germline V gene. Trimming took 0 bases from V and 3 from J; bases not matched to a gene: 7. This CDR3 has 16 amino acids. CDR3 in DNA: TGCGCCAGCAGCTTGGTACCCCTTAGCGGGAGCTACGAGCAGTACTTC. This sequence encodes CASSLVPLSGSYEQYF.

This chain links TRBV6-5 with TRBJ1-5; no firm D call. Trimming stripped 2 bases from V and 7 bases from J, with 9 bases between. Germline loops: CDR1 MNHEY, CDR2 SVGAGI. The CDR3 totals 13 residues. This CDR3 is CASSYGRQQPQHF. DNA of the CDR3: TGTGCCAGCAGTTACGGGCGTCAACAGCCCCAGCATTTT.

This clone has just a few counts. The chain carries TRBV5-5 and TRBJ2-1, with 10 positions matching TRBD2. The length of the CDR3 is 19 residues. V gave up 0 bases and J gave up 4 bases; unmatched junction bases: 13. Germline loops: CDR1 SGHKS, CDR2 YYEKEE (reference sequence). CDR3 DNA: TGTGCCAGCAGCTTGGTGCCTAGCGGGAGTGGTAGTGGGTACAATGAGCAGTTCTTC. Translated, it gives CASSLVPSGSGSGYNEQFF.

The V gene is TRBV6-2 or TRBV6-3, the J gene TRBJ1-1; D may be TRBD1 (5 bases). Germline CDR1 MNHEY, CDR2 SVGEGT. This CDR3 has 18 residues. Between the trimmed V and J ends, which lost 6 bases and 0 bases, there was a span of 23 bases. The CDR3 region is CASSAKRSGALLNTEAFF. The DNA of the CDR3 is TGTGCCAGCAGCGCAAAGCGTTCCGGGGCACTATTGAACACTGAAGCTTTCTTT.

The chain recombines TRBV9 with TRBJ2-1, with a tentative D call TRBD2 (5 bases). Looked up from germline, CDR1 is SGDLS and CDR2 is YYNGEE. V was shortened by 3 bases and J by 5 bases, with 15 bases between the two germline ends. The CDR3 contains 15 residues. The CDR3 coding sequence is TGTGCCAGCAGCGCGCCGGGGTGGTCTCACAATGAGCAGTTCTTC. Protein sequence: CASSAPGWSHNEQFF.

This clone was observed once. The rearrangement uses TRBV5-8 and TRBJ2-1; 7 positions match TRBD1. V shed 0 bases and J 8 bases; nucleotides not matched to a gene: 5. The CDR3 covers 14 residues. CDR1 is SGHTS, CDR2 YDEGEE, per germline. This CDR3 is CASSLGQGVYEQFF. DNA for the CDR3: TGTGCCAGCAGCTTGGGACAGGGAGTTTATGAGCAGTTCTTC.

J is TRBJ1-2 and V is TRBV5-1, with D possibly matching TRBD1 (5 bases). Germline V gives CDR1 SGHRS, CDR2 YFSETQ. This CDR3 has 16 residues. Deletions cut 0 bases from V and 4 bases from J, with 16 bases between. The CDR3 loop is CASSLALTAGPYGYTF. The DNA for the CDR3 is TGCGCCAGCAGCTTGGCCTTGACGGCGGGACCCTATGGCTACACCTTC.

V and J are TRBV19 and TRBJ2-1; D not resolved. Trimming cost V 3 bases and J 6 bases, with 9 bases left between them. The CDR3 loop spans 13 amino acids. Per germline, CDR1 LNHDA and CDR2 SQIVND (reference sequence). The CDR3 bases are TGTGCCAGTAGTATCGTGGGTAGCAATGAGCAGTTCTTC. This gives the protein CASSIVGSNEQFF.

This clone has a single count. The chain links TRBV11-2 to TRBJ2-1, with 9 bases identical to TRBD2. In germline, CDR1 is SGHAT, CDR2 FQNNGV. Germline trimming cut 4 bases from V and 7 bases from J; bases unmatched to any gene: 11. This CDR3 spans 16 amino acids. The CDR3 nucleotides are TGTGCCAGCAGCTCCGGTGGGCTAGCGGGGTGGAATGAGCAGTTCTTC. It translates to CASSSGGLAGWNEQFF.

The chain joins TRBV7-2 to TRBJ2-5; 7 nucleotides agree with TRBD2. Germline V CDR1 and CDR2: SGHTA, FQGNSA. The V and J ends lost 2 bases and 2 bases, in that order; junction bases with no gene match: 5. The CDR3 sequence is 15 residues long. The CDR3 loop is CASSLSSSGQETQYF. For the CDR3, the DNA is TGTGCCAGCAGCTTATCGTCTAGCGGACAAGAGACCCAGTACTTC.

The CDR3 reads CASSLGTGVFF. CDR3 nucleotides: TGTGCCAGCAGTTTAGGGACAGGGGTGTTTTTT. The chain recombines TRBV12-3 or TRBV12-4 with TRBJ2-2; 9 positions agree with TRBD1. The CDR3 is made up of 11 amino acids. Trimming removed 1 base from V and 15 bases from J; junction bases left unmatched: 0.

The chain recombines TRBV25-1 with TRBJ1-6, with 9 bases aligning to TRBD1. V lost 3 bases and J lost 7; bases outside the gene matches: 7. The CDR3 spans 16 residues. Germline CDR1 MGHDK, CDR2 SYGVNS. The CDR3 protein is CASSDQTGGTNSPLHF. CDR3 nucleotides: TGTGCCAGCAGTGACCAGACAGGGGGAACGAATTCACCCCTCCACTTT.

This clone came up a few times. The chain couples TRBV7-2 to TRBJ1-6, with 7 bases aligning to TRBD1. CDR1 SGHTA and CDR2 FQGNSA come from the germline V gene. There are 15 residues in the CDR3. V dropped 5 bases and J dropped 6; count of bases not matched to a gene: 7. This CDR3 reads CASSPQGQRNSPLHF. DNA for the CDR3: TGTGCCAGCAGCCCGCAGGGACAGCGTAATTCACCCCTCCACTTT. Full variable domain (rest looked up from reference TRBV7-2 and TRBJ1-6): GAGVSQSPSNKVTEKGKDVELRCDPISGHTALYWYRQSLGQGLEFLIYFQGNSAPDKSGLPSDRFSAERTGGSVSTLTIQRTQQEDSAVYLCASSPQGQRNSPLHFGNGTRLTVT.